Below, 5 T cell receptor beta chains from the same sample are listed, as sequenced in a study of beta chain features in type 1 diabetes. Every bit of the isolated RNA underwent reverse transcription, so sequencing read expressed TCRB transcripts. Data came from immunoSEQ multiplex PCR; TCRdb stores just in-frame clones and leaves some out. The profile shows 450,000 or so clones, about 10% of them singletons. The sequencing sample was made of naive CD4+ T cells from blood. These receptors all come from a woman younger than 30 in good health.

The J gene is TRBJ1-4, the V gene TRBV28; D is undetermined. The CDR3 runs 14 residues. The V and J ends lost 2 bases and 13 bases respectively, with 17 bases between them. Per germline, CDR1 MDHEN and CDR2 SYDVKM. This CDR3 reads CASSLIHGLTGLFF. CDR3 sequence (DNA): TGTGCCAGCAGTTTAATCCATGGACTAACGGGACTGTTTTTT.

This chain uses TRBV7-2 with TRBJ1-2, with D tentatively TRBD1 (5 bases). CDR3 size: 14 residues. CDR1 and CDR2 from the germline V gene are SGHTA and FQGNSA. The ends were cut back, 1 base at V and 3 bases at J, with 9 bases in the middle. The CDR3 here is CASSLVPGYYGYTF. The CDR3 nucleotides are TGTGCCAGCAGCTTAGTACCAGGGTACTATGGCTACACCTTC.

This clone was found a few times. The chain links TRBV7-2 to TRBJ2-7, with D possibly matching TRBD1 (5 bases). This CDR3 is built from 12 residues. Trimming cost V 4 bases and J 3 bases, with 7 bases left between them. Germline values: CDR1 SGHTA, CDR2 FQGNSA. Here the CDR3 reads CASSSTGYEQYF. The CDR3 DNA follows: TGTGCCAGCAGCTCAACAGGCTACGAGCAGTACTTC.

The table lists this clone with a few counts. The chain carries TRBV5-1 and TRBJ2-7; possible D gene TRBD1, 6 bases. CDR3 length equals 13 residues. V was pared by 0 bases and J by 6 bases, with 10 bases between. CDR1 is SGHRS and CDR2 is YFSETQ in the germline V gene. The CDR3, as DNA: TGCGCCAGCAGCTTGGGTACAGGGCGCGAGCAGTACGTC. It yields the protein CASSLGTGREQYV.

The V call is TRBV27, the J call TRBJ2-5; tentatively, D is TRBD1 or TRBD2 (6 bases each). Germline loops: CDR1 MNHEY, CDR2 SMNVEV (reference sequence). With 7 bases removed from V and 3 bases from J, the gap between germline ends came to 24 bases. CDR3 length: 17 amino acids. CDR3 amino acids: CASTPGVVWGAKETQYF. DNA for the CDR3: TGTGCCAGCACCCCAGGGGTCGTCTGGGGGGCCAAAGAGACCCAGTACTTC.